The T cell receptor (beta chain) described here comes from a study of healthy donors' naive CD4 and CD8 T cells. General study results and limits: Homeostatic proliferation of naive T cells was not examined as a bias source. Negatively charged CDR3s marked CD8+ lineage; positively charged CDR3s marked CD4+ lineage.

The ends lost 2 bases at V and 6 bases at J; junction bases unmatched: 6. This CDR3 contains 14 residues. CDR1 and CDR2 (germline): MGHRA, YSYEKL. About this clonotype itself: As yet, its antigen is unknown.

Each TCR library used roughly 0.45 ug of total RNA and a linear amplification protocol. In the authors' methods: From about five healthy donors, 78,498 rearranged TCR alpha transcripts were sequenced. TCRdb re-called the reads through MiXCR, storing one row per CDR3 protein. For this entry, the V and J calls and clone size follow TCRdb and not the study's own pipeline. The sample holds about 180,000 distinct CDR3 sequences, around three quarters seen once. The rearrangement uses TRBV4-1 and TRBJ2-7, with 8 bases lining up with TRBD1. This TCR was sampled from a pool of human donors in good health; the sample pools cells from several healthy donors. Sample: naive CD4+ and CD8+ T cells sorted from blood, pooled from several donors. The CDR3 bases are TGCGCCAGCAGCCAAAGGGACAGGACGGGCGAGCAGTACTTC. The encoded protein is CASSQRDRTGEQYF.